Listed here is a single T cell receptor beta chain. What it recognizes is unknown. The sample belongs to a study of OX40 agonist ivuxolimab in advanced cancers. Turning to the study itself: The patients' treatment was ivuxolimab, an agonistic anti-OX40 (CD134) antibody.

The germline gives CDR1 MNHEY, CDR2 SVGAGI. V dropped 3 bases and J dropped 5; count of bases not matched to a gene: 3. The CDR3 is 13 amino acids. Regarding the study as a whole: Part of the nonresponder group also had normalized T-cell clonal expansion that was low. Relative to CD4+, CD8+ T cells held more expanded clones on average.

Produced via immunoSEQ multiplex PCR; TCRdb's table is partial and in-frame only. The table lists about 60,000 clones, around 83% of them singletons, with approximately 0.63% in the top ten. Individuals having autoimmune disease history or systemic immunosuppression were not enrolled. The J gene is TRBJ2-7, the V gene TRBV6-5; TRBD2 aligns across 8 bases. The sequence came from an adult with an advanced solid tumor such as melanoma, head and neck, liver or kidney cancer. Sequencing was performed on CD4+ or CD8+ T cells sorted from blood, taken in a trial of the OX40 agonist ivuxolimab. CDR3 DNA sequence: TGTGCCAGCAGTTATAGCGGGATAAACGAGCAGTACTTC. This sequence encodes CASSYSGINEQYF.